The 23 T cell receptor beta chains given below trace back to one sample, sequenced in a study of blood T cell repertoires in COVID-19. Libraries were prepared by immunoSEQ multiplex PCR; TCRdb keeps only in-frame clonotypes and omits some of them. There are nearly 90,000 clones in the sample; 75% to 90% occur only once, and over 8.5% lies in the top ten. The source material was peripheral blood. The receptor set was obtained from a man at least 80 years old with acute or convalescent COVID-19.

The chain has TRBV2 and TRBJ1-2, with TRBD1 identical over 7 bases. The CDR3 is 15 amino acids. V shed 7 bases, J shed 7 bases, and the junction held 15 bases outside the gene matches. Looked up from germline, CDR1 is SNHLY and CDR2 is FYNNEI. The CDR3 DNA reads TGTGCCAGCACCAACCCCGGGACAGAGTCTCGTGGCTACACCTTC. This gives the protein CASTNPGTESRGYTF.

V usage is TRBV18 and J usage is TRBJ2-7; tentatively, D is TRBD2 (5 bases). CDR1 is KGHSH, CDR2 LQKENI, per germline. V was clipped by 3 bases and J by 2 bases, with 11 bases between them. CDR3 length: 14 residues. CDR3 in DNA: TGTGCCAGCTCACCCCATAGCGAAACCTACGAGCAGTACTTC. Translation: CASSPHSETYEQYF.

The J gene is TRBJ1-3, the V gene TRBV3-1 (or the pseudogene TRBV3-2); unclear D gene. V was pared by 1 base and J by 2 bases, with 6 bases between. The CDR3 has 14 residues. CDR1 LGHDT and CDR2 YNNKEL come from the germline V gene (reference sequence). CDR3 bases: TGTGCCAGCAGCCAAGGTACAGCTGGAAACACCATATATTTT. Its translation: CASSQGTAGNTIYF.

This clone was recorded only once. The chain recombines TRBV19 with TRBJ2-5, with TRBD2 matching over 8 bases. The CDR3 length is 15 residues. The germline gives CDR1 LNHDA, CDR2 SQIVND (reference sequence). With V trimmed by 5 bases and J by 4 bases, 9 bases remained unmatched. CDR3 loop: CASSVSGGARETQYF. CDR3 DNA sequence: TGTGCCAGTAGTGTCTCGGGGGGGGCTAGAGAGACCCAGTACTTC.

This chain links TRBV7-3 with TRBJ1-1; D remains unclear. CDR1 and CDR2 from the germline V gene are SGHTA and FQGTGA. V lost 5 bases, J lost 1 base, and 8 bases lay in between. The CDR3 consists of 13 residues. The CDR3 sequence is CASSPRRNTEAFF. In DNA, the CDR3 is TGTGCCAGCAGCCCCCGCAGGAACACTGAAGCTTTCTTT.

The chain is built from TRBV18 and TRBJ2-1, with D hard to call. Trimming pared 4 bases from V and 5 bases from J, leaving 9 bases between. Germline lookup yields CDR1 KGHSH and CDR2 LQKENI. This CDR3 spans 13 amino acids. CDR3 residues: CASSLHRDNEQFF. CDR3 bases: TGTGCCAGCTCACTTCACCGGGACAATGAGCAGTTCTTC.

The chain uses TRBV5-1 and TRBJ1-2; perhaps TRBD1 as D (6 bases). V lost 3 bases, J lost 3 bases, and 9 bases lay in between. The germline gives CDR1 SGHRS, CDR2 YFSETQ. CDR3 length: 13 amino acids. The CDR3 here is CASSSTGHYGYTF. For the CDR3, the DNA is TGCGCCAGCAGCTCGACAGGTCACTATGGCTACACCTTC.

The sample holds a few counts of this clone. V is TRBV3-1 (or the pseudogene TRBV3-2) and J is TRBJ2-7; D perhaps matches TRBD2 (5 bases). The V end was cut by 0 bases, the J end by 9 bases, with 15 bases between. Germline assignment: CDR1 LGHDT and CDR2 YNNKEL (reference sequence). The CDR3 is 14 amino acids. CDR3 in amino acids: CASSQDLNGETQYF. The CDR3, as DNA: TGTGCCAGCAGCCAAGATCTTAATGGGGAGACGCAGTACTTC.

J is TRBJ2-7 and V is TRBV6-6; D is possibly TRBD2 (7 bases). The V gene lost 7 bases and the J gene lost 4 bases, with 17 bases spanning the gap. Looked up from germline, CDR1 is MNHNY and CDR2 is SVGAGI (reference sequence). This CDR3 region has 14 residues. CDR3 nucleotides: TGTGCCAGCACGCAGAGGGGGAGGGCGTACGAGCAGTACTTC. It yields the protein CASTQRGRAYEQYF.

The chain uses TRBV18 and TRBJ1-5; D gene ambiguous. Germline loops: CDR1 KGHSH, CDR2 LQKENI. The CDR3 is made up of 15 amino acids. Trimming took off 6 bases at V and 7 bases at J, with 19 bases between the two ends. The CDR3 protein is CASSSTYEFSQPQHF. The CDR3 nucleotides are TGTGCCAGCTCTTCGACTTACGAGTTCAGCCAGCCCCAGCATTTT. The complete variable domain, with remaining parts taken from reference TRBV18 and TRBJ1-5, reads NAGVMQNPRHLVRRRGQEARLRCSPMKGHSHVYWYRQLPEEGLKFMVYLQKENIIDESGMPKERFSAEFPKEGPSILRIQQVVRGDSAAYFCASSSTYEFSQPQHFGDGTRLSIL.

This sequence joins TRBV7-2 and TRBJ1-2, with 7 nucleotides matching TRBD1. This CDR3 contains 14 residues. Germline values: CDR1 SGHTA, CDR2 FQGNSA. V lost 2 bases to trimming and J lost 8 bases; unmatched junction nucleotides: 8. Here the CDR3 DNA reads TGTGCCAGCAGCTTAAACCTACAGGGGATCGGCTACACCTTC. Translation gives CASSLNLQGIGYTF.

The V and J genes are TRBV2 and TRBJ1-3; D call uncertain. This CDR3 spans 15 amino acids. CDR1 and CDR2 (germline): SNHLY, FYNNEI. Trimming removed 7 bases at V and 0 bases at J, with 13 bases between. CDR3 nucleotide sequence: TGTGCCAGCACCCCGGCGGTTTCCTCTGGAAACACCATATATTTT. Its translation is CASTPAVSSGNTIYF.

A few counts support this clone. This chain links TRBV19 with TRBJ1-1; D is uncertain. The V gene's germline CDR1 is LNHDA and CDR2 SQIVND (reference sequence). The V and J ends lost 5 bases and 4 bases respectively, with 17 bases between them. The CDR3 spans 15 residues. This CDR3 is CASSPLGGMGTEAFF. The CDR3 DNA reads as TGTGCCAGTAGTCCCCTGGGAGGGATGGGCACTGAAGCTTTCTTT.

The J gene is TRBJ1-1, the V gene TRBV6-5; D is uncertain. Trimming took off 2 bases at V and 7 bases at J, with 11 bases between the two ends. The germline V gene has CDR1 MNHEY and CDR2 SVGAGI. The CDR3 is 13 amino acids. In nucleotides, the CDR3 is TGTGCCAGCAGTTACGCAGGAAAAATTGAAGCTTTCTTT. Translation: CASSYAGKIEAFF.

In this sample, this clone turned up once. The J gene is TRBJ2-7, the V gene TRBV2; D might be TRBD1 (5 bases). This CDR3 region has 16 residues. Germline CDR1 and CDR2: SNHLY and FYNNEI. Trimming pared 4 bases from V and 0 bases from J, leaving 16 bases between. The CDR3 sequence: CASSGAWGSSSYEQYF. The CDR3 DNA follows: TGTGCCAGCAGTGGGGCATGGGGCAGTAGCTCCTACGAGCAGTACTTC.

V usage is TRBV7-3 and J usage is TRBJ2-2, with 10 positions matching TRBD1. The CDR3 runs to 15 residues. CDR1 is SGHTA, CDR2 FQGTGA, per germline. Losses at the gene ends were 5 bases for V and 4 bases for J; bases not matched to a gene: 4. CDR3 residues: CASSPGQGITGELFF. As DNA, the CDR3 is TGTGCCAGCAGCCCGGGACAGGGGATCACCGGGGAGCTGTTTTTT.

The chain combines TRBV3-1 (or the pseudogene TRBV3-2) with TRBJ1-1; tentative D call: TRBD1 (6 bases). Deletions cut 0 bases from V and 4 bases from J, with 15 bases between. CDR3 length equals 16 residues. Germline CDR1 and CDR2: LGHDT and YNNKEL (reference sequence). The CDR3 loop is CASSQEQGAPSTEAFF. The CDR3 nucleotides are TGTGCCAGCAGCCAAGAACAGGGTGCCCCGAGCACTGAAGCTTTCTTT.

The chain is built from TRBV7-8 and TRBJ2-3; TRBD2 aligns across 9 bases. Trimming at V came to 5 bases and at J to 6 bases, leaving 18 bases not matched to a gene. The germline CDR1 and CDR2 sequences are SGHVS and FQNEAQ. There are 18 residues in the CDR3. The CDR3 bases are TGTGCCAGCAGCCGCCTCCCCGCCTTAGCGGGAGAAGGTGATACGCAGTATTTT. Protein product: CASSRLPALAGEGDTQYF.

The chain is built from TRBV6-1 and TRBJ1-5; D not certain. V lost 0 bases and J 0 bases, leaving 9 bases between the germline ends. CDR1 is MNHNS and CDR2 is SASEGT in the germline V gene. The CDR3 is 16 residues long. The CDR3 protein is CASSEAGPYSNQPQHF. The CDR3 nucleotides are TGTGCCAGCAGTGAAGCGGGCCCATATAGCAATCAGCCCCAGCATTTT.

The genes are TRBV24-1 and TRBJ1-5, with a possible D match to TRBD1 (6 bases). Deletions cut 9 bases from V and 5 bases from J, with 10 bases between. Germline CDR1 reads KGHDR; CDR2 reads SFDVKD. The CDR3 is 12 residues long. CDR3 protein: CATGRGDQPQHF. The CDR3 bases are TGTGCCACCGGCAGGGGCGATCAGCCCCAGCATTTT.

This chain links TRBV19 with TRBJ2-6; TRBD1 matches at 10 bases. This CDR3 has 20 amino acids. The germline V gene has CDR1 LNHDA and CDR2 SQIVND (reference sequence). The ends lost 5 bases at V and 1 base at J; junction bases unmatched: 14. CDR3 region: CASSGRDRGGPSSGANVLTF. CDR3 nucleotides: TGTGCCAGTAGTGGCCGGGACAGGGGCGGACCCTCTTCTGGGGCCAACGTCCTGACTTTC.

The genes are TRBV19 and TRBJ1-1; D uncertain. There are 14 residues in the CDR3. The V end lost 2 bases, the J end lost 2 bases, and 9 bases lay between the germline ends. Germline CDR1 and CDR2: LNHDA and SQIVND (reference sequence). The CDR3 reads CASSIMAGNTEAFF. CDR3 DNA sequence: TGTGCCAGTAGTATAATGGCAGGTAACACTGAAGCTTTCTTT.

The rearrangement links TRBV24-1 to TRBJ1-4; TRBD1 matches 8 bases. CDR3 size: 16 residues. The germline CDR1 and CDR2 sequences are KGHDR and SFDVKD. Trimming took 3 bases from V and 7 from J; bases not matched to a gene: 9. The CDR3 protein is CATSDPSQGVGEKLFF. The CDR3 region has the DNA TGTGCCACCAGTGATCCATCACAGGGGGTCGGTGAAAAACTGTTTTTT.